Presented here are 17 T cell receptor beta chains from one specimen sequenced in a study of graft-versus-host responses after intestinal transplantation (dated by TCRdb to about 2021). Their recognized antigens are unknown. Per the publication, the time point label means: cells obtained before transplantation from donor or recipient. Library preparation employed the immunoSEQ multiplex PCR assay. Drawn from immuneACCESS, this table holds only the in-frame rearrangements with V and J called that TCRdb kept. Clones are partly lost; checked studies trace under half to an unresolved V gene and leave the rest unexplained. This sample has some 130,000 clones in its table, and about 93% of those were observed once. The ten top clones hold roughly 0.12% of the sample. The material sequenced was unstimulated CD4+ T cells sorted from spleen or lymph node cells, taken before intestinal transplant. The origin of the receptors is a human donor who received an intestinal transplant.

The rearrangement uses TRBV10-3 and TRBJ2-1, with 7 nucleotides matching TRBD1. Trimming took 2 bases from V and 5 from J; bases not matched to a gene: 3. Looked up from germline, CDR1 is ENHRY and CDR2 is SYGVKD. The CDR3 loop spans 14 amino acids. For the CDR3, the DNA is TGTGCCATCAGTGAGACAGGGGTCAACAATGAGCAGTTCTTC. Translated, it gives CAISETGVNNEQFF.

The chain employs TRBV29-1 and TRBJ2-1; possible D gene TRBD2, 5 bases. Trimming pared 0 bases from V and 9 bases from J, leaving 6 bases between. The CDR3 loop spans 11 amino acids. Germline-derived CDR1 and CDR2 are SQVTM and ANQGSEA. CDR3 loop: CSVEDGGEQFF. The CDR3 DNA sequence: TGCAGCGTTGAAGACGGAGGTGAGCAGTTCTTC.

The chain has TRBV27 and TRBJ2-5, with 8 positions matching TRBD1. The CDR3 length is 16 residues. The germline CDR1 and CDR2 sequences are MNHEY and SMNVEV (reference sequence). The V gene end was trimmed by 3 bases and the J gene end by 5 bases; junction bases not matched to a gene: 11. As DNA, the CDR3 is TGTGCCAGCAGTTTGACAGGGGTTGCCGGATTTGAGACCCAGTACTTC. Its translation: CASSLTGVAGFETQYF.

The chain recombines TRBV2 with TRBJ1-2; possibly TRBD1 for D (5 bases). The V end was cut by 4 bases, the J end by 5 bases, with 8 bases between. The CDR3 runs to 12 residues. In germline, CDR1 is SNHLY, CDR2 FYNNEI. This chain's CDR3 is CASSVQAYGYTF. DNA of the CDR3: TGTGCCAGCAGTGTACAGGCGTATGGCTACACCTTC.

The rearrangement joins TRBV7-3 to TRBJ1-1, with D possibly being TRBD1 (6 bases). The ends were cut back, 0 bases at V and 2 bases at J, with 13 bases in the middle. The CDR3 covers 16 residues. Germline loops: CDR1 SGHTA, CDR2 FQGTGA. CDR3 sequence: CASSLTVDSFNTEAFF. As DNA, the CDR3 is TGTGCCAGCAGCTTAACGGTGGACAGTTTCAACACTGAAGCTTTCTTT.

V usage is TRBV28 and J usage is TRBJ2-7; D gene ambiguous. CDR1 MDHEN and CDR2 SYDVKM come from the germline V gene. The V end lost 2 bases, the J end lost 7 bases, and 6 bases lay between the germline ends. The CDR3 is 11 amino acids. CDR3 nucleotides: TGTGCCAGCAGTTTAATTGGAGAGCAGTACTTC. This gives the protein CASSLIGEQYF.

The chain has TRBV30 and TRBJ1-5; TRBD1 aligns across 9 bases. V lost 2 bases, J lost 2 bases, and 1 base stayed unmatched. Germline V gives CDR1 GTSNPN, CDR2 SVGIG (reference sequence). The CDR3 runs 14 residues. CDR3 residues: CAWSRTGGNQPQHF. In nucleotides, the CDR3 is TGTGCCTGGAGTCGGACAGGGGGCAATCAGCCCCAGCATTTT.

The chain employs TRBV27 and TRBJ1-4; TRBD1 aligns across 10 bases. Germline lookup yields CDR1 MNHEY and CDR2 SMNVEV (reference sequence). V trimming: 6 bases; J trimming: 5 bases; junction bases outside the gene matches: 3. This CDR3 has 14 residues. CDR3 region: CASSWTGGNEKLFF. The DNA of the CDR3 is TGTGCCAGCAGCTGGACAGGGGGGAATGAAAAACTGTTTTTT.

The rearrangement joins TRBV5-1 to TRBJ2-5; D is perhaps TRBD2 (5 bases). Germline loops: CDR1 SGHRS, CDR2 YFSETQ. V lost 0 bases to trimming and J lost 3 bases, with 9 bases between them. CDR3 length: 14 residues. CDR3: CASSLEAVKETQYF. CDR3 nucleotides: TGCGCCAGCAGCTTGGAAGCGGTCAAAGAGACCCAGTACTTC.

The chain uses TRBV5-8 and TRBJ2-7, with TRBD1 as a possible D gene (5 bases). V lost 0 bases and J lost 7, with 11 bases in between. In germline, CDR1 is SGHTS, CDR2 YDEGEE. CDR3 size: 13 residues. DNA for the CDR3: TGTGCCAGCAGCTTGGCACAGGATGGTGAGCAGTACTTC. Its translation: CASSLAQDGEQYF. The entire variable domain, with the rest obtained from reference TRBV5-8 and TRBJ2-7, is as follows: EAGVTQSPTHLIKTRGQQATLRCSPISGHTSVYWYQQALGLGLQFLLWYDEGEERNRGNFPPRFSGRQFPNYSSELNVNALELEDSALYLCASSLAQDGEQYFGPGTRLTVT.

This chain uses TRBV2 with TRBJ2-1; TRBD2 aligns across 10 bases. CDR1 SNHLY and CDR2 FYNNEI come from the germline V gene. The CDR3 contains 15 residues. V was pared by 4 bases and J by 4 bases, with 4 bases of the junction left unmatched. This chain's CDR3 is CASSAQAGGYNEQFF. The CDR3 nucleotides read TGTGCCAGCAGTGCCCAAGCGGGAGGGTACAATGAGCAGTTCTTC.

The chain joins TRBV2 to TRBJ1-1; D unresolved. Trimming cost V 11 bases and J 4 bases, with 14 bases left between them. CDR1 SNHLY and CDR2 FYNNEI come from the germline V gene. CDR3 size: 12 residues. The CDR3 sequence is CAGQGRGTEAFF. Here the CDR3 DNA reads TGTGCCGGTCAAGGACGGGGCACTGAAGCTTTCTTT.

CDR3 amino acids: CASRLTTGVGYTF. The CDR3 DNA reads TGTGCCAGCAGACTCACGACAGGAGTGGGCTACACCTTC. The chain employs TRBV28 and TRBJ1-2; possibly TRBD1 for D (6 bases). Germline lookup yields CDR1 MDHEN and CDR2 SYDVKM. V was shortened by 6 bases and J by 8 bases, with 16 bases between the two germline ends. The CDR3 loop spans 13 amino acids.

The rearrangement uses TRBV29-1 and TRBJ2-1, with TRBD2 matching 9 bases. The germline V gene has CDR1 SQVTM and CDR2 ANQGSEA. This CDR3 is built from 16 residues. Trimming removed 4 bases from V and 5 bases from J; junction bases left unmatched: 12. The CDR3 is CSVGVIGLAGNNEQFF. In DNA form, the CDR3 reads TGCAGCGTTGGCGTCATAGGGCTAGCGGGAAACAATGAGCAGTTCTTC.

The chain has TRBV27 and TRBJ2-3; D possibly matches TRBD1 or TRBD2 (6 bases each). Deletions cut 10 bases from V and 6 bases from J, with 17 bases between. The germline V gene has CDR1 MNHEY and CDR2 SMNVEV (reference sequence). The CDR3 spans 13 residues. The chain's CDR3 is CATKGGGTDTQYF. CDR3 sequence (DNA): TGTGCCACCAAGGGGGGCGGGACTGATACGCAGTATTTT.

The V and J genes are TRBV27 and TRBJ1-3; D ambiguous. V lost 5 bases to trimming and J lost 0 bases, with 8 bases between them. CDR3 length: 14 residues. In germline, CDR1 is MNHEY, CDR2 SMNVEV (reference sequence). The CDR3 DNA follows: TGTGCCAGCAGTGATACGAGCTCTGGAAACACCATATATTTT. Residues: CASSDTSSGNTIYF.

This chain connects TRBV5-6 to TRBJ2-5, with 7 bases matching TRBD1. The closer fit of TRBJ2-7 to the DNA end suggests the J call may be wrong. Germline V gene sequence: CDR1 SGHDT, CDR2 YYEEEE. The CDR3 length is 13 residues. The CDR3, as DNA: TGTGCCAGCAGCCCGAGGGGGCTCTACGAGCAGTACTTC. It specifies CASSPRGLYEQYF.